The 23 T cell receptor beta chains given below trace back to one sample, sequenced in a study of human T cells and chemical hapten exposure. TCRdb itself ran the RACE reads through MiXCR, one entry per CDR3 protein. Of roughly 100,000 distinct CDR3 sequences detected, approximately 9% appear once; the ten largest clones hold approximately 2.9%. Described time point: healthy volunteer bleed at 2 weeks. Unfractionated whole blood yielded the extracted total RNA. The sample comprised whole blood. These receptors all stem from a female donor in good health. Some clones in this sample may be carry-over from other donors' samples.

The rearrangement uses TRBV4-2 and TRBJ2-6; 11 bases agree with TRBD1. From germline, CDR1 is LGHNA and CDR2 YNFKEQ. J gave up 2 bases and V 1 base, and 4 bases lay outside the gene matches. This CDR3 region has 18 residues. This chain's CDR3 is CASSQGTGGATGANVLTF. The CDR3 DNA is TGTGCCAGCAGCCAAGGGACAGGGGGCGCAACTGGGGCCAACGTCCTGACTTTC.

V is TRBV6-2 or TRBV6-3 and J is TRBJ1-5; TRBD1 is a possible D gene (6 bases). The CDR3 spans 11 residues. From germline, CDR1 is MNHEY and CDR2 SVGEGT. Trimming took 5 bases from V and 9 from J, leaving 8 bases between them. CDR3 amino acids: CASSQGGPQHF. For the CDR3, the DNA is TGTGCCAGCAGTCAAGGGGGGCCCCAGCATTTT.

This chain uses TRBV13 with TRBJ2-7; 7 bases match TRBD2. V shed 3 bases and J 6 bases; nucleotides not matched to a gene: 17. CDR1 and CDR2 from the germline V gene are PRHDT and FYEKMQ (reference sequence). CDR3 length: 17 amino acids. CDR3 sequence (DNA): TGTGCCAGCAGCTTCCGATATGAGGGCGGGAGTCAGCTCGAGCAGTACTTC. Translated, it gives CASSFRYEGGSQLEQYF.

The V gene is TRBV12-5, the J gene TRBJ1-5; D is possibly TRBD1 (5 bases). Germline V gene data show CDR1 as LGHNT and CDR2 as FRNRAP. The CDR3 runs to 12 residues. V dropped 5 bases and J dropped 6 bases, with 8 bases sitting between them. CDR3 sequence reads: CASGPTGQPQHF. The CDR3 DNA reads TGTGCTAGTGGTCCAACAGGTCAGCCCCAGCATTTT.

This clonotype was counted a few times. V usage is TRBV28 and J usage is TRBJ1-3; D unclear. V lost 6 bases and J 6 bases, leaving 21 bases between the germline ends. The length of the CDR3 is 16 residues. Germline CDR1 reads MDHEN; CDR2 reads SYDVKM. As DNA, the CDR3 is TGTGCCAGCAGGGAACTCGGCGGTAGCTTCCAAAACACCATATATTTT. It codes for CASRELGGSFQNTIYF.

This clonotype was seen only a few times. The genes are TRBV3-1 and TRBJ2-7; 10 nucleotides match TRBD2. The junction had 4 bases not matched to a gene; V was cut back by 0 bases and J by 2 bases. CDR3 length equals 16 residues. CDR1 and CDR2 (germline): LGHDT, YNNKEL (reference sequence). CDR3 nucleotide sequence: TGTGCCAGCAGCCAAGATAGCAGCGGGAGGGCCTACGAGCAGTACTTC. The encoded protein is CASSQDSSGRAYEQYF.

The table lists this clonotype with many counts. This chain joins TRBV28 and TRBJ2-3, with 8 bases matching TRBD2. The germline gives CDR1 MDHEN, CDR2 SYDVKM. V lost 5 bases to trimming and J lost 2 bases; unmatched junction nucleotides: 9. The CDR3 loop spans 16 amino acids. CDR3 sequence: CASSPGVAGPTDTQYF. DNA of the CDR3: TGTGCCAGCAGTCCCGGGGTAGCGGGGCCCACAGATACGCAGTATTTT.

This clonotype was counted only a few times. The chain is built from TRBV10-3 and TRBJ1-2; D unresolved. The V end was cut by 4 bases, the J end by 4 bases, with 4 bases between. The V gene's germline CDR1 is ENHRY and CDR2 SYGVKD. The CDR3 is 11 amino acids. The CDR3 region has the DNA TGTGCCATCAGTGGGGGCTATGGCTACACCTTC. This sequence encodes CAISGGYGYTF.

This clonotype appeared a few times. The chain is built from TRBV11-3 and TRBJ2-2; no clear D gene. Trimming took off 5 bases at V and 5 bases at J, with 9 bases between the two ends. This CDR3 is 13 amino acids long. Germline V gene lookup returns CDR1 SGHNT and CDR2 YENEEA. This CDR3 reads CASSEGETGELFF. Here the CDR3 DNA reads TGTGCCAGCAGCGAAGGTGAAACCGGGGAGCTGTTTTTT.

The rearrangement uses TRBV5-1 and TRBJ2-7; 8 bases align to TRBD1. Germline V gene lookup returns CDR1 SGHRS and CDR2 YFSETQ. The CDR3 has 14 residues. Germline trimming cut 3 bases from V and 4 bases from J; bases unmatched to any gene: 6. CDR3 sequence (DNA): TGCGCCAGCAGCTCGACAGGGGTTGGGTACGAGCAGTACTTC. Translation: CASSSTGVGYEQYF.

The V and J genes are TRBV5-1 and TRBJ2-1; TRBD2 is a possible D gene (6 bases). Trimming removed 1 base at V and 1 base at J, with 12 bases between. There are 16 residues in the CDR3. CDR1 is SGHRS, CDR2 YFSETQ, per germline. CDR3 loop: CASSLHAGTSYNEQFF. DNA for the CDR3: TGCGCCAGCAGCTTGCACGCGGGAACGTCCTACAATGAGCAGTTCTTC.

This clonotype was seen a handful of times. The rearrangement links TRBV7-3 to TRBJ2-1, with 12 bases fitting TRBD2. V gave up 2 bases and J gave up 6 bases; unmatched junction bases: 2. CDR3 length equals 15 residues. Germline V gene sequence: CDR1 SGHTA, CDR2 FQGTGA. The CDR3 reads CASSLASGGGNEQFF. CDR3 in DNA: TGTGCCAGCAGCTTAGCTAGCGGGGGGGGCAATGAGCAGTTCTTC.

This sequence joins TRBV14 and TRBJ1-4, with TRBD1 matching over 7 bases. The V and J ends lost 6 bases and 8 bases, in that order; junction bases with no gene match: 9. From germline, CDR1 is SGHDN and CDR2 FVKESK. The CDR3 length is 14 residues. The CDR3 DNA sequence: TGTGCCAGCAGTCTCGACAGGGCAAGCGAAAAACTGTTTTTT. It translates to CASSLDRASEKLFF.

This clonotype was seen a handful of times. The chain has TRBV19 and TRBJ1-5; possibly TRBD1 for D (6 bases). The CDR3 has 13 residues. V was cut by 5 bases and J by 7 bases, with 12 bases left in between. Germline CDR1 and CDR2: LNHDA and SQIVND (reference sequence). CDR3 protein: CASSSRRGQPQHF. The DNA for the CDR3 is TGTGCCAGTAGTTCCCGCAGGGGACAGCCCCAGCATTTT.

This clonotype was counted many times. The rearrangement uses TRBV29-1 and TRBJ1-1, with D possibly matching TRBD1 (5 bases). The CDR3 extends over 10 amino acids. V lost 3 bases and J 8 bases, leaving 7 bases between the germline ends. Germline loops: CDR1 SQVTM, CDR2 ANQGSEA. The CDR3 region is CSVEAGEAFF. In DNA, the CDR3 is TGCAGCGTTGAGGCAGGGGAAGCTTTCTTT.

This clonotype has a handful of counts. This chain joins TRBV10-3 and TRBJ2-3; 7 bases match TRBD2. The trim removed 5 bases at V and 3 bases at J, leaving 8 bases unmatched. The CDR3 is 15 amino acids. Germline V gives CDR1 ENHRY, CDR2 SYGVKD. CDR3 region: CAISREGRPTDTQYF. The DNA for the CDR3 is TGTGCCATCAGTAGGGAGGGCCGTCCGACAGATACGCAGTATTTT.

The CDR3 reads CASREITLDSEQYF. The DNA of the CDR3 is TGTGCCAGCAGGGAAATAACCCTAGACTCCGAGCAGTACTTC. The chain is built from TRBV2 and TRBJ2-7; D is undetermined. V was cut by 6 bases and J by 6 bases, with 18 bases left in between. The CDR3 runs to 14 residues. CDR1 and CDR2 (germline): SNHLY, FYNNEI.

The chain couples TRBV3-1 to TRBJ1-3; the D is unclear. This CDR3 comprises 16 residues. The germline V and J ends were trimmed by 0 bases and 0 bases, with 9 bases remaining between them. Germline-derived CDR1 and CDR2 are LGHDT and YNNKEL (reference sequence). CDR3 sequence: CASSQDSRISGNTIYF. CDR3 nucleotides: TGTGCCAGCAGCCAAGATTCCAGGATCTCTGGAAACACCATATATTTT.

The gene calls are TRBV28 and TRBJ1-1; maybe TRBD1 (6 bases). CDR1 is MDHEN and CDR2 is SYDVKM in the germline V gene. V lost 11 bases and J 5 bases, leaving 18 bases between the germline ends. The CDR3 is 13 residues long. The CDR3 DNA sequence: TGTGCCGTCTTGAGGGGGACTGGTACTGAAGCTTTCTTT. Residues: CAVLRGTGTEAFF.

The table lists this clonotype with many counts. V and J are TRBV28 and TRBJ2-5, with D possibly matching TRBD2 (5 bases). Trimming took off 2 bases at V and 3 bases at J, with 10 bases between the two ends. The length of the CDR3 is 14 residues. Germline V gene lookup returns CDR1 MDHEN and CDR2 SYDVKM. CDR3: CASSLGGEEETQYF. CDR3 nucleotides: TGTGCCAGCAGTTTAGGAGGCGAAGAAGAGACCCAGTACTTC.

The table lists this clonotype with a few counts. CDR3 in amino acids: CAGRGTGTNTEAFF. CDR3 nucleotide sequence: TGTGCCGGACGCGGGACAGGGACGAACACTGAAGCTTTCTTT. The chain carries TRBV10-3 and TRBJ1-1; 9 bases align to TRBD1. Looked up from germline, CDR1 is ENHRY and CDR2 is SYGVKD. The CDR3 is made up of 14 amino acids. V lost 11 bases to trimming and J lost 1 base; unmatched junction nucleotides: 8.

This clonotype has just a few counts. The chain uses TRBV12-3 or TRBV12-4 and TRBJ1-1; D ambiguous. Trimming removed 6 bases at V and 8 bases at J, with 16 bases between. CDR3 length: 13 residues. CDR3 residues: CASSSTTVLEAFF. The CDR3 coding sequence is TGTGCCAGCAGCTCAACGACCGTATTAGAAGCTTTCTTT.

The genes are TRBV28 and TRBJ2-1, with 11 bases aligning to TRBD2. Germline values: CDR1 MDHEN, CDR2 SYDVKM. Trimming cost V 4 bases and J 0 bases; bases outside gene matches: 17. This CDR3 spans 21 amino acids. CDR3: CASSSFGAPGLAVSSYNEQFF. The CDR3 region has the DNA TGTGCCAGCAGTTCTTTTGGGGCCCCGGGACTAGCGGTTAGCTCCTACAATGAGCAGTTCTTC.